Shown below are 24 T cell receptor beta chains from a single sample sequenced in a study of blood T cell repertoires in COVID-19. Clones were read by immunoSEQ multiplex PCR, and TCRdb kept only the in-frame ones, dropping some. In the table there are 100,000 to 150,000 clones, roughly 85% of which are singletons. The specimen was peripheral blood. These receptors came from a man older than 75 with active or convalescent COVID-19.

The J gene is TRBJ2-5, the V gene TRBV9; D uncertain. Per germline, CDR1 SGDLS and CDR2 YYNGEE. V shed 5 bases and J shed 0 bases, with 5 bases lying between them. CDR3 size: 12 residues. The chain's CDR3 is CASSSHQETQYF. Here the CDR3 DNA reads TGTGCCAGCAGTAGCCACCAAGAGACCCAGTACTTC.

The rearrangement links TRBV18 to TRBJ2-7; D is possibly TRBD2 (6 bases). CDR1 is KGHSH, CDR2 LQKENI, per germline. The germline V and J ends were trimmed by 5 bases and 6 bases, with 14 bases remaining between them. This CDR3 is 13 amino acids long. The CDR3 DNA is TGTGCCAGCTCAGCCGGGACGGAGGGCGAGCAGTACTTC. This translates into CASSAGTEGEQYF.

This clone was recorded a few times. The genes are TRBV15 and TRBJ1-5; D possibly corresponds to TRBD1 (5 bases). The CDR3 runs 13 residues. V lost 4 bases and J 7 bases, leaving 11 bases between the germline ends. Germline values: CDR1 LNHNV, CDR2 YYDKDF (reference sequence). As DNA, the CDR3 is TGTGCCACCAGCATCAGGGAGGGACAGCCCCAGCATTTT. Translating gives CATSIREGQPQHF.

This sequence joins TRBV6-5 and TRBJ2-7, with TRBD1 matching 7 bases. This CDR3 has 15 residues. J lost 5 bases, V lost 0 bases, and 7 bases had no gene match. Looked up from germline, CDR1 is MNHEY and CDR2 is SVGAGI. CDR3 nucleotide sequence: TGTGCCAGCAGTTACTCCCCGCGCACAGGGGACGAGCAGTACTTC. This translates into CASSYSPRTGDEQYF.

The chain has TRBV2 and TRBJ2-7; TRBD2 matches 8 bases. Germline V gene sequence: CDR1 SNHLY, CDR2 FYNNEI. The CDR3 consists of 14 residues. Trimming cost V 1 base and J 6 bases; bases outside gene matches: 5. Here the CDR3 reads CASSEVGLDREQYF. CDR3 DNA: TGTGCCAGCAGTGAAGTGGGACTAGATCGCGAGCAGTACTTC.

This chain links TRBV10-3 with TRBJ1-5; D is perhaps TRBD1 (5 bases). The CDR3 is made up of 14 amino acids. CDR1 is ENHRY, CDR2 SYGVKD, per germline. V was shortened by 3 bases and J by 4 bases, with 10 bases between the two germline ends. This chain's CDR3 is CAISDRERNQPQHF. CDR3 in DNA: TGTGCCATCAGTGACAGGGAACGGAATCAGCCCCAGCATTTT.

The chain couples TRBV19 to TRBJ2-3, with TRBD2 matching over 12 bases. From germline, CDR1 is LNHDA and CDR2 SQIVND (reference sequence). This CDR3 spans 15 amino acids. With V trimmed by 8 bases and J by 3 bases, 6 bases remained unmatched. Here the CDR3 reads CASGGLAGSTDTQYF. The CDR3 DNA is TGTGCCAGTGGCGGACTAGCGGGGAGTACAGATACGCAGTATTTT.

The rearrangement joins TRBV6-2 or TRBV6-3 to TRBJ2-2; 8 nucleotides line up with TRBD1. Trimming at V came to 6 bases and at J to 7 bases, leaving 10 bases not matched to a gene. The CDR3 is 15 amino acids. Germline CDR1 and CDR2: MNHEY and SVGEGT. The chain's CDR3 is CASSLDRVPSGELFF. In DNA form, the CDR3 reads TGTGCCAGCAGCTTGGACAGGGTCCCGAGCGGGGAGCTGTTTTTT.

V gene TRBV11-2 combines with J gene TRBJ2-3, with 8 bases that match TRBD2. The junction had 10 bases not matched to a gene; V was cut back by 7 bases and J by 1 base. This CDR3 spans 16 amino acids. Germline V gives CDR1 SGHAT, CDR2 FQNNGV. The CDR3 protein is CASTFDGGGRTDTQYF. CDR3 in DNA: TGTGCCAGCACCTTTGACGGGGGGGGCCGCACAGATACGCAGTATTTT.

The chain has TRBV5-1 and TRBJ2-6; D unresolved. The CDR3 is made up of 15 amino acids. V was shortened by 4 bases and J by 2 bases, with 10 bases between the two germline ends. Per the germline V gene, CDR1 is SGHRS and CDR2 is YFSETQ. Written as DNA, the CDR3 is TGCGCCAGCAGCCCTAGTGGTGCTGGGGCCAACGTCCTGACTTTC. It is translated as CASSPSGAGANVLTF.

This clone was observed a single time. The chain recombines TRBV7-6 with TRBJ2-1; TRBD2 matches at 8 bases. The CDR3 runs 15 residues. J was trimmed by 2 bases and V by 5 bases; bases with no gene match: 5. Germline CDR1 SGHVS, CDR2 FNYEAQ. CDR3 in amino acids: CASSLGRAAYNEQFF. The DNA of the CDR3 is TGTGCCAGCAGCCTCGGGAGGGCTGCCTACAATGAGCAGTTCTTC.

The V call is TRBV7-9, the J call TRBJ2-7; TRBD1 is a possible D gene (5 bases). Germline CDR1 is SEHNR and CDR2 is FQNEAQ (reference sequence). The CDR3 has 15 residues. Trimming stripped 1 base from V and 7 bases from J, with 17 bases between. In nucleotides, the CDR3 is TGTGCCAGCAGCTTAGGCTCCTGGCAGGGAAGGGAGCAGTACTTC. Translated: CASSLGSWQGREQYF.

The J gene is TRBJ2-7, the V gene TRBV7-6; D is possibly TRBD2 (5 bases). V dropped 2 bases and J dropped 5 bases, with 7 bases sitting between them. The CDR3 has 12 residues. From germline, CDR1 is SGHVS and CDR2 FNYEAQ. In DNA, the CDR3 is TGTGCCAGCAGCTTATCTAGCAACGAGCAGTACTTC. This encodes CASSLSSNEQYF.

The chain employs TRBV6-1 and TRBJ1-2, with TRBD1 as a possible D gene (6 bases). The CDR3 length is 18 residues. The V gene lost 2 bases and the J gene lost 4 bases, with 23 bases spanning the gap. The germline V gene encodes CDR1 MNHNS and CDR2 SASEGT. DNA for the CDR3: TGTGCCAGCAGTGAAAGAGGCAGGGGACCGAGAAAAACCTATGGCTACACCTTC. Its protein product is CASSERGRGPRKTYGYTF.

The J gene is TRBJ2-1, the V gene TRBV7-3, with TRBD1 matching 11 bases. This CDR3 is built from 14 residues. CDR1 is SGHTA, CDR2 FQGTGA, per germline. With V trimmed by 4 bases and J by 10 bases, 6 bases remained unmatched. The CDR3 DNA follows: TGTGCCAGCAGCTCGGGACAGGGGGAGCTCGAGCAGTTCTTC. It specifies CASSSGQGELEQFF.

Written as DNA, the CDR3 is TGTGCCAGCAGCAGCCGGCGAGGACTAGCGGGAGCGCACACAGATACGCAGTATTTT. Amino acids: CASSSRRGLAGAHTDTQYF. The chain uses TRBV21-1 and TRBJ2-3; TRBD2, the table's D call, was not compared with the DNA. TRBV21-1 counts as a pseudogene. This CDR3 region has 19 residues.

The chain links TRBV18 to TRBJ2-1; D remains ambiguous. This CDR3 spans 16 amino acids. CDR1 and CDR2 (germline): KGHSH, LQKENI. Trimming removed 1 base at V and 2 bases at J, with 12 bases between. CDR3 loop: CASSPQRRRTYNEQFF. In nucleotides, the CDR3 is TGTGCCAGCTCACCACAAAGACGGAGAACCTACAATGAGCAGTTCTTC.

V usage is TRBV4-1 and J usage is TRBJ2-7; 8 nucleotides line up with TRBD2. The V gene end was trimmed by 3 bases and the J gene end by 1 base; junction bases not matched to a gene: 11. The CDR3 is 17 residues long. The germline V gene has CDR1 MGHRA and CDR2 YSYEKL. CDR3 in DNA: TGCGCCAGCAGCCACCCGGGGAGTAGCGGGAAATCCTACGAGCAGTACTTC. It translates to CASSHPGSSGKSYEQYF.

Relative to its sample, this clone is large. The chain combines TRBV4-1 with TRBJ2-3; 11 positions agree with TRBD2. The CDR3 has 19 amino acids. Unmatched junction bases numbered 13, after V lost 5 bases and J lost 0 bases. Germline loops: CDR1 MGHRA, CDR2 YSYEKL. CDR3 nucleotide sequence: TGCGCCAGCAGCGTACATCCCGGGACTAGCGGCCCTAGCACAGATACGCAGTATTTT. As protein: CASSVHPGTSGPSTDTQYF.

The chain couples TRBV7-8 to TRBJ1-1; TRBD1 matches 7 bases. V was clipped by 1 base and J by 8 bases; unmatched bases: 4. This CDR3 comprises 13 residues. CDR1 SGHVS and CDR2 FQNEAQ come from the germline V gene. The CDR3 protein is CASSLGWDREAFF. The CDR3 DNA is TGTGCCAGCAGCTTAGGGTGGGACAGAGAAGCTTTCTTT. The variable domain in full, completed from reference TRBV7-8 and TRBJ1-1, reads GAGVSQSPRYKVAKRGQDVALRCDPISGHVSLFWYQQALGQGPEFLTYFQNEAQLDKSGLPSDRFFAERPEGSVSTLKIQRTQQEDSAVYLCASSLGWDREAFFGQGTRLTVV.

V and J are TRBV5-1 and TRBJ1-4; TRBD1 agrees at 9 bases. CDR3 size: 14 residues. CDR1 and CDR2 from the germline V gene are SGHRS and YFSETQ. After removal of 5 bases from V and 7 bases from J, the junction contained 6 bases not matched to a gene. Here the CDR3 reads CASSRDREGEKLFF. In nucleotides, the CDR3 is TGCGCCAGCAGTCGGGACAGGGAGGGTGAAAAACTGTTTTTT.

The V and J genes are TRBV13 and TRBJ2-1; 8 nucleotides agree with TRBD1. Trimming cost V 7 bases and J 9 bases; bases outside gene matches: 14. Germline V gives CDR1 PRHDT, CDR2 FYEKMQ (reference sequence). The CDR3 totals 15 residues. The CDR3 loop is CASTLVGQALGEQFF. CDR3 nucleotide sequence: TGTGCCAGCACCCTAGTGGGACAGGCTTTAGGTGAGCAGTTCTTC.

The chain employs TRBV19 and TRBJ1-3; 7 bases are shared with TRBD1. V shed 5 bases, J shed 11 bases, and the junction held 6 bases outside the gene matches. The length of the CDR3 is 12 residues. Germline V CDR1 and CDR2: LNHDA, SQIVND (reference sequence). CDR3 sequence reads: CASSEHRGSIYF. CDR3 nucleotide sequence: TGTGCCAGTAGTGAACACAGGGGATCCATATATTTT.

The chain uses TRBV5-5 and TRBJ1-6; 7 nucleotides match TRBD1. V was pared by 4 bases and J by 6 bases, with 7 bases of the junction left unmatched. Germline V CDR1 and CDR2: SGHKS, YYEKEE (reference sequence). The CDR3 has 15 residues. CDR3 loop: CASSKMDRLNSPLHF. The CDR3 DNA follows: TGTGCCAGCAGCAAGATGGACAGGCTTAATTCACCCCTCCACTTT.